These 21 T cell receptor beta chains were sequenced from one sample in a study of shared clonotypes between healthy human individuals. Clones were sequenced by immunoSEQ multiplex PCR, and TCRdb holds only the in-frame ones, with some missing. Here the sample spans about 600,000 clones, roughly 95% being singletons. In the naive CD8 group, cells lacked CD45RO and were positively selected for CCR7, so terminally differentiated effector memory CD45RA+ cells were left out. Sequences were obtained from naive CD8+ T cells sorted from blood. The source is a woman aged 25 to 39 in good health.

A single count supports this clone. The chain is built from TRBV7-6 and TRBJ1-1; 7 bases agree with TRBD1. Losses at the gene ends were 8 bases for V and 1 base for J; bases not matched to a gene: 13. The CDR3 covers 16 residues. Germline values: CDR1 SGHVS, CDR2 FNYEAQ. CDR3 amino acids: CASAQIQRGPNTEAFF. CDR3 nucleotide sequence: TGTGCCAGCGCCCAAATCCAGAGGGGGCCGAACACTGAAGCTTTCTTT.

The V call is TRBV28, the J call TRBJ2-3, with D tentatively TRBD2 (5 bases). CDR1 and CDR2 from the germline V gene are MDHEN and SYDVKM. The CDR3 sequence is 15 residues long. With 6 bases removed from V and 5 bases from J, the gap between germline ends came to 18 bases. CDR3 residues: CASSTNGPAGDTQYF. In DNA form, the CDR3 reads TGTGCCAGCAGCACCAACGGACCGGCGGGAGATACGCAGTATTTT.

The chain links TRBV5-1 to TRBJ2-1, with 9 bases identical to TRBD2. In germline, CDR1 is SGHRS, CDR2 YFSETQ. The CDR3 loop spans 13 amino acids. V trimming: 4 bases; J trimming: 10 bases; junction bases outside the gene matches: 6. CDR3 nucleotide sequence: TGCGCCAGCAGCGTTAGCGGGAGTTTGGAGCAGTTCTTC. Its protein product is CASSVSGSLEQFF.

The CDR3 DNA is TGCGCCAGCAGCCAAGATGGCAGAGCAACAGGGGTCAATCAGCCCCAGCATTTT. Residues: CASSQDGRATGVNQPQHF. The chain couples TRBV4-1 to TRBJ1-5, with TRBD1 matching over 7 bases. Unmatched junction bases numbered 11, after V lost 0 bases and J lost 3 bases. CDR1 and CDR2 from the germline V gene are MGHRA and YSYEKL. The CDR3 loop spans 18 amino acids.

The CDR3 DNA is TGTGCCAGCAGCCTTCAAGCCGAGACCCAGTACTTC. Translating it yields CASSLQAETQYF. The rearrangement links TRBV13 to TRBJ2-5, with D hard to call. The CDR3 has 12 residues. In germline, CDR1 is PRHDT, CDR2 FYEKMQ (reference sequence). V was trimmed by 5 bases and J by 5 bases, leaving 9 bases between them.

This clone came up once. The chain is built from TRBV5-1 and TRBJ2-1, with 9 bases matching TRBD2. This CDR3 spans 18 amino acids. Germline lookup yields CDR1 SGHRS and CDR2 YFSETQ. V lost 3 bases to trimming and J lost 7 bases; unmatched junction nucleotides: 17. Written as DNA, the CDR3 is TGCGCCAGCAGCTCGTTCCCGGGTTCATTAGCGGGAGATAATGAGCAGTTCTTC. It codes for CASSSFPGSLAGDNEQFF.

In the case of this clone: The sample holds other DNA sequences that translate to the same CDR3. The chain uses TRBV7-9 and TRBJ2-7; no clear D gene. The CDR3 has 12 amino acids. Trimming removed 1 base at V and 4 bases at J, with 5 bases between. The germline gives CDR1 SEHNR, CDR2 FQNEAQ (reference sequence). The CDR3 protein is CASSLGVYEQYF. DNA of the CDR3: TGTGCCAGCAGCTTAGGTGTGTACGAGCAGTACTTC.

The V and J genes are TRBV9 and TRBJ2-2; D is uncertain. Germline CDR1 is SGDLS and CDR2 is YYNGEE. The CDR3 runs 15 residues. V lost 0 bases to trimming and J lost 5 bases, with 11 bases between them. CDR3 amino acids: CASSVGPAETGELFF. The CDR3 DNA reads TGTGCCAGCAGCGTAGGTCCAGCAGAAACCGGGGAGCTGTTTTTT.

This clone was found a few times. The chain is built from TRBV11-2 and TRBJ2-7; D is undetermined. The CDR3 is 13 amino acids. V lost 4 bases and J 11 bases, leaving 18 bases between the germline ends. Germline assignment: CDR1 SGHAT and CDR2 FQNNGV. This CDR3 is CASSSTPPFSEYF. The DNA for the CDR3 is TGTGCCAGCAGCTCGACTCCACCATTTTCAGAGTACTTC.

The CDR3 protein is CASKNSGSGYEQYF. As DNA, the CDR3 is TGTGCCAGCAAAAATAGCGGGAGTGGGTACGAGCAGTACTTC. The rearrangement uses TRBV28 and TRBJ2-7, with TRBD2 matching 9 bases. Trimming cost V 7 bases and J 4 bases; bases outside gene matches: 8. CDR1 and CDR2 from the germline V gene are MDHEN and SYDVKM. CDR3 size: 14 residues.

The chain employs TRBV19 and TRBJ1-1; a possible D gene is TRBD1 (5 bases). The V end was cut by 7 bases, the J end by 1 base, with 16 bases between. Germline values: CDR1 LNHDA, CDR2 SQIVND (reference sequence). The CDR3 has 15 residues. The DNA for the CDR3 is TGTGCCAGTACTCCGGGACGCATGAAGAACACTGAAGCTTTCTTT. This codes for CASTPGRMKNTEAFF.

This clone has just a few counts. DNA of the CDR3: TGCGCCAGCAGCTTTCACACCAATGAAAAACTGTTTTTT. Its translation: CASSFHTNEKLFF. The chain carries TRBV5-1 and TRBJ1-4; no clear D gene. Germline V gene data show CDR1 as SGHRS and CDR2 as YFSETQ. Trimming left V 2 bases short and J 5 bases short, with 7 bases between. This CDR3 has 13 residues.

V is TRBV9 and J is TRBJ2-2; TRBD2 is a possible D gene (5 bases). The CDR3 has 18 amino acids. V was cut by 4 bases and J by 6 bases, with 25 bases left in between. Per germline, CDR1 SGDLS and CDR2 YYNGEE. The CDR3 here is CASSSGLGVFLVPGELFF. The CDR3 DNA reads as TGTGCCAGCAGCTCTGGATTGGGAGTGTTTCTTGTCCCCGGGGAGCTGTTTTTT.

The chain is built from TRBV5-5 and TRBJ1-5; TRBD1 matches at 10 bases. V gave up 4 bases and J gave up 0 bases; unmatched junction bases: 4. CDR1 is SGHKS and CDR2 is YYEKEE in the germline V gene (reference sequence). The length of the CDR3 is 16 residues. CDR3 amino acids: CASSRGQGNSNQPQHF. The DNA of the CDR3 is TGTGCCAGCAGCAGGGGACAGGGGAATAGCAATCAGCCCCAGCATTTT.

The J gene is TRBJ1-5, the V gene TRBV27; D gene uncertain. The germline V gene has CDR1 MNHEY and CDR2 SMNVEV (reference sequence). This CDR3 has 14 amino acids. The V end lost 8 bases, the J end lost 0 bases, and 11 bases lay between the germline ends. CDR3 in DNA: TGTGCCAGCGATACAGCTTATAGCAATCAGCCCCAGCATTTT. Encoded protein: CASDTAYSNQPQHF.

J is TRBJ1-4 and V is TRBV19; unclear D gene. V was pared by 5 bases and J by 7 bases, with 20 bases between. The germline CDR1 and CDR2 sequences are LNHDA and SQIVND (reference sequence). The CDR3 spans 16 residues. This chain's CDR3 is CASSSHVPSRGEKLFF. CDR3 nucleotides: TGTGCCAGTAGTTCCCATGTACCCAGCCGGGGTGAAAAACTGTTTTTT.

This clone was recorded only once. J is TRBJ1-3 and V is TRBV10-2; D gene uncertain. The CDR3 totals 14 residues. Germline CDR1 and CDR2: WSHSY and SAAADI. Trimming took off 7 bases at V and 0 bases at J, with 10 bases between the two ends. The DNA of the CDR3 is TGCGCCAGCAAAGGAAGAGGCTCTGGAAACACCATATATTTT. Translated: CASKGRGSGNTIYF.

The chain couples TRBV6-5 to TRBJ1-1; possibly TRBD1 for D (6 bases). Trimming shortened V by 2 bases and J by 4 bases, and 14 bases separated the two germline ends. This CDR3 region has 15 residues. In germline, CDR1 is MNHEY, CDR2 SVGAGI. This CDR3 reads CASSYETGGGTEAFF. DNA of the CDR3: TGTGCCAGCAGTTACGAGACAGGTGGAGGCACTGAAGCTTTCTTT.

Only one count was recorded for this clone. V gene TRBV28 combines with J gene TRBJ2-7; 11 bases agree with TRBD2. V lost 5 bases to trimming and J lost 2 bases; unmatched junction nucleotides: 8. The length of the CDR3 is 16 residues. The germline CDR1 and CDR2 sequences are MDHEN and SYDVKM. The CDR3 DNA reads TGTGCCAGCAGTCCGATTCTAGCGGGAGGCACCTACGAGCAGTACTTC. This encodes CASSPILAGGTYEQYF.

This chain connects TRBV9 to TRBJ1-1; D may be TRBD1 (6 bases). The ends were cut back, 4 bases at V and 6 bases at J, with 16 bases in the middle. Germline V gene lookup returns CDR1 SGDLS and CDR2 YYNGEE. The CDR3 sequence is 14 residues long. CDR3 amino acids: CASSLYQGSAEAFF. DNA for the CDR3: TGTGCCAGCAGCCTCTATCAGGGGAGCGCTGAAGCTTTCTTT.

Turning to this clone: This CDR3 is also generated by other DNA sequences in the sample. The CDR3 DNA reads as TGTGCCAGCAGTTACTCTCAGGGAACCTACGAGCAGTACTTC. Protein product: CASSYSQGTYEQYF. The rearrangement uses TRBV6-5 and TRBJ2-7; D may be TRBD1 (5 bases). CDR1 MNHEY and CDR2 SVGAGI come from the germline V gene. CDR3 size: 14 residues. V was trimmed by 0 bases and J by 2 bases, leaving 8 bases between them.